The next 10 T cell receptor beta chains were all read from a single sample in a study of OX40 agonist ivuxolimab in advanced cancers. Assay: immunoSEQ multiplex PCR; the TCRdb copy retains only in-frame clones and omits some. The data show roughly 73,000 clones, 84% seen once. The source was CD4+ or CD8+ T cells sorted from blood, collected in a trial of the OX40 agonist ivuxolimab. Receptors were obtained from an adult with an advanced solid tumor such as melanoma, head and neck, liver or kidney cancer.

This chain links TRBV15 with TRBJ1-4; no reliable D call. There are 13 residues in the CDR3. Trimming cost V 2 bases and J 5 bases, with 6 bases left between them. Germline V lookup: CDR1 LNHNV, CDR2 YYDKDF (reference sequence). The CDR3 region has the DNA TGTGCCACCAGCAGAACCGAAAATGAAAAACTGTTTTTT. It encodes CATSRTENEKLFF.

The chain links TRBV11-2 to TRBJ2-7, with 12 bases identical to TRBD2. Germline V CDR1 and CDR2: SGHAT, FQNNGV. CDR3 size: 18 residues. V gave up 1 base and J gave up 2 bases; unmatched junction bases: 9. This CDR3 reads CASSLVPTSGSRAYEQYF. The CDR3 DNA sequence: TGTGCCAGCAGCTTAGTTCCGACTAGCGGGAGTCGGGCCTACGAGCAGTACTTC.

This sequence joins TRBV15 and TRBJ2-5; TRBD2 is a possible D gene (5 bases). The V gene lost 0 bases and the J gene lost 4 bases, with 21 bases spanning the gap. Germline values: CDR1 LNHNV, CDR2 YYDKDF (reference sequence). The CDR3 runs 18 residues. This CDR3 is CATSREIGGQTTVETQYF. The CDR3 DNA reads TGTGCCACCAGCAGAGAGATCGGCGGGCAGACGACGGTAGAGACCCAGTACTTC.

The chain recombines TRBV7-2 with TRBJ2-7; 9 bases align to TRBD2. CDR3 size: 15 residues. Germline V gene data show CDR1 as SGHTA and CDR2 as FQGNSA. V dropped 2 bases and J dropped 7; count of bases not matched to a gene: 9. In DNA form, the CDR3 reads TGTGCCAGCAGCTTAAAAGGCGGGAGGGCCCGAGAGCAGTACTTC. Translated: CASSLKGGRAREQYF.

This clone was counted once. V gene TRBV6-5 combines with J gene TRBJ1-1; no reliable D call. With 7 bases removed from V and 3 bases from J, the gap between germline ends came to 12 bases. Germline loops: CDR1 MNHEY, CDR2 SVGAGI. The CDR3 has 13 residues. DNA of the CDR3: TGTGCCAGCAAGGGTCCCCTGCACACTGAAGCTTTCTTT. Its translation: CASKGPLHTEAFF.

This chain uses TRBV6-1 with TRBJ2-7; 14 bases are a match to TRBD2. J gave up 6 bases and V 5 bases, and 6 bases lay outside the gene matches. This CDR3 spans 15 amino acids. Germline assignment: CDR1 MNHNS and CDR2 SASEGT. The CDR3 DNA sequence: TGTGCCAGCAGTTCGGGGACTAGCGGGGGAGGCGAGCAGTACTTC. It is translated as CASSSGTSGGGEQYF.

The chain uses TRBV7-9 and TRBJ1-1; 7 nucleotides agree with TRBD1. Looked up from germline, CDR1 is SEHNR and CDR2 is FQNEAQ (reference sequence). CDR3 length: 14 amino acids. The junction had 11 bases not matched to a gene; V was cut back by 7 bases and J by 6 bases. Here the CDR3 reads CASNRQGGGSEAFF. The CDR3 bases are TGTGCCAGCAACCGACAGGGAGGTGGTTCTGAAGCTTTCTTT.

The gene calls are TRBV19 and TRBJ2-7; tentatively, D is TRBD2 (6 bases). Germline-derived CDR1 and CDR2 are LNHDA and SQIVND (reference sequence). V was pared by 1 base and J by 0 bases, with 10 bases between. This CDR3 is built from 15 residues. CDR3 protein: CASSIGLAISYEQYF. For the CDR3, the DNA is TGTGCCAGTAGTATAGGTCTAGCGATCTCCTACGAGCAGTACTTC.

In this sample, this clone turned up many times. The J gene is TRBJ1-1, the V gene TRBV5-4; D possibly corresponds to TRBD1 (6 bases). The germline V gene has CDR1 SGHNT and CDR2 YYREEE (reference sequence). V lost 4 bases to trimming and J lost 1 base, with 14 bases between them. This CDR3 comprises 15 residues. The CDR3 is CASSVQGRTNTEAFF. The DNA of the CDR3 is TGTGCCAGCAGCGTACAGGGTAGGACGAACACTGAAGCTTTCTTT.

The chain links TRBV7-3 to TRBJ2-3; 10 nucleotides agree with TRBD2. Germline V gene lookup returns CDR1 SGHTA and CDR2 FQGTGA. The CDR3 is 15 amino acids. After removal of 4 bases from V and 7 bases from J, the junction contained 8 bases not matched to a gene. The CDR3 DNA follows: TGTGCCAGCAGCTCCGCTAGCGGGAGAGGAAATACGCAGTATTTT. Amino acids: CASSSASGRGNTQYF.